This TCR beta chain was sequenced during a study of blood T cell repertoires in COVID-19. With 6 bases clipped from V and 0 bases from J, the junction kept 5 bases outside the gene matches. CDR3 size: 15 residues. Germline values: CDR1 MNHEY, CDR2 SMNVEV (reference sequence). Libraries were prepared by immunoSEQ multiplex PCR; TCRdb keeps only in-frame clonotypes and omits some of them. The table has approximately 330,000 clones, about 87% seen once. The J gene is TRBJ1-3, the V gene TRBV27, with 7 bases lining up with TRBD1. This clonotype originated in a man between 25 and 39 years old with COVID-19, enrolled during active disease. The sample taken for sequencing was peripheral blood. CDR3 nucleotides: TGTGCCAGCAGAGACGGGACAGACTCTGGAAACACCATATATTTT. Protein sequence: CASRDGTDSGNTIYF.